This T cell receptor beta chain was sequenced in a study of spatial heterogeneity in lung cancer. Study as a whole: Beta-chain sequences were consistently detected more often than alpha-chain sequences. Each unique TCR and UMI combination was seen more than ten times on average in raw reads.

Time point meaning: sample taken at primary tumor resection. Frozen PBMC, nontumor lung or tumor provided whole RNA, which was sequenced unsorted. The cohort: around 77 early-stage, untreated non-small cell lung cancer patients. The length of the CDR3 is 17 residues. The germline CDR1 and CDR2 sequences are SGHDT and YYEEEE. Unmatched junction bases numbered 4, after V lost 0 bases and J lost 4 bases. Every molecule of TCR cDNA had its own unique molecular identifier. MiXCR was run by TCRdb on the 5' RACE reads, yielding one entry per CDR3 protein. The top ten hold around 10% of the sample, which has 9,500 to 15,000 distinct CDR3 sequences, approximately 6.2% seen once.

The sequences come from normal lung tissue next to the tumor, collected at surgery. The chain employs TRBV5-6 and TRBJ2-1, with 13 nucleotides matching TRBD2. The sequence came from a male donor with early-stage non-small cell lung cancer. CDR3 coding DNA: TGTGCCAGCAGCTTGGAACCGGGACTAGCGGGATACAATGAGCAGTTCTTC. Amino acids: CASSLEPGLAGYNEQFF.